This TCR beta chain came from a study of T cell responses to AZD1222 COVID-19 vaccine. Study findings and constraints: When two AZD1222 doses had been given, Spike-specific TCR breadth and depth rose.

As concerns this clone: Its antigen is unknown.

The CDR3 sequence is 16 residues long. Profiling relied on immunoSEQ multiplex PCR, and the TCRdb table lists in-frame clones only, not all of them. The sample gives 100,000 to 120,000 clones, roughly nine tenths of which show up once; roughly 1.6% is in the top ten. The rearrangement links TRBV21-1 to TRBJ1-4; TRBD1 is the table's D call, not checked against the DNA. TRBV21-1 is tagged as a pseudogene. Sequencing was performed on peripheral blood, taken on day 0 of AZD1222 vaccination. This TCR was sampled from an adult in good health. CDR3 region: CASSKAGQGGNEKLFF. Here the CDR3 DNA reads TGTGCCAGCAGCAAAGCGGGACAGGGAGGAAATGAAAAACTGTTTTTT.